This entry lists 18 T cell receptor beta chains sequenced from one sample in a study of identifying expanded T cells in peripheral blood. Only in-frame clones appear in the TCRdb table, and some are missing; sequencing was by immunoSEQ multiplex PCR. The repertoire holds under 150,000 clones, with roughly 90% as singletons. Sequences were obtained from blood. These receptors were collected from a person aged 18 to 75 in good health.

The chain joins TRBV5-1 to TRBJ2-7; 9 bases fit TRBD1. V lost 4 bases and J lost 5; bases outside the gene matches: 7. CDR3 size: 14 residues. The germline V gene has CDR1 SGHRS and CDR2 YFSETQ. CDR3 protein: CASSIGQGMDEQYF. The CDR3 DNA reads TGCGCCAGCAGCATAGGACAGGGGATGGACGAGCAGTACTTC.

This clone turned up a few times. The chain joins TRBV9 to TRBJ2-1; 7 bases align to TRBD2. The germline gives CDR1 SGDLS, CDR2 YYNGEE. Trimming removed 0 bases from V and 5 bases from J; junction bases left unmatched: 5. The CDR3 is 15 amino acids. CDR3 amino acids: CASSVARAGDNEQFF. CDR3 DNA: TGTGCCAGCAGCGTAGCGAGGGCGGGGGACAATGAGCAGTTCTTC.

This clone appeared a single time. The rearrangement joins TRBV10-3 to TRBJ1-5; 8 bases are a match to TRBD1. Germline V gene data show CDR1 as ENHRY and CDR2 as SYGVKD. The CDR3 consists of 15 residues. V lost 6 bases to trimming and J lost 4 bases; unmatched junction nucleotides: 8. CDR3 sequence reads: CAIRDTGGENQPQHF. The CDR3 DNA is TGTGCCATCAGGGATACAGGGGGTGAGAATCAGCCCCAGCATTTT.

The rearrangement joins TRBV6-5 to TRBJ2-5, with D tentatively TRBD1 (6 bases). The V gene's germline CDR1 is MNHEY and CDR2 SVGAGI. Trimming stripped 8 bases from V and 4 bases from J, with 14 bases between. The CDR3 runs to 13 residues. The CDR3 is CASETGLGETQYF. DNA of the CDR3: TGTGCCAGCGAAACAGGGTTAGGAGAGACCCAGTACTTC.

The rearrangement links TRBV7-2 to TRBJ2-7, with D possibly being TRBD1 (5 bases). V was trimmed by 1 base and J by 3 bases, leaving 13 bases between them. CDR3 length: 15 residues. Per the germline V gene, CDR1 is SGHTA and CDR2 is FQGNSA. The CDR3 reads CASSLVRGLDYEQYF. The CDR3 nucleotides read TGTGCCAGCAGCTTAGTTAGGGGCCTAGACTACGAGCAGTACTTC. Filled out from reference TRBV7-2 and TRBJ2-7, the complete variable domain reads GAGVSQSPSNKVTEKGKDVELRCDPISGHTALYWYRQSLGQGLEFLIYFQGNSAPDKSGLPSDRFSAERTGGSVSTLTIQRTQQEDSAVYLCASSLVRGLDYEQYFGPGTRLTVT.

The chain has TRBV29-1 and TRBJ2-7; 8 positions agree with TRBD2. Unmatched junction bases numbered 10, after V lost 5 bases and J lost 7 bases. Germline V gives CDR1 SQVTM, CDR2 ANQGSEA. The CDR3 covers 13 residues. The CDR3 loop is CSVRRGEGEEQYF. The CDR3 DNA is TGCAGCGTTAGGCGGGGGGAGGGGGAAGAGCAGTACTTC.

This chain uses TRBV4-3 with TRBJ2-3; D might be TRBD2 (6 bases). The CDR3 consists of 16 residues. The ends were cut back, 1 base at V and 3 bases at J, with 14 bases in the middle. Germline CDR1 is LGHNA and CDR2 is YSLEER. The CDR3 DNA reads TGCGCCAGCAGCCAAGGGGCCCTGACTAGAACAGATACGCAGTATTTT. This gives the protein CASSQGALTRTDTQYF.

Written as DNA, the CDR3 is TGTGCCAGCAGTGAAGCCTCGGGACTCTTCTACGAGCAGTACTTC. It yields the protein CASSEASGLFYEQYF. V usage is TRBV6-1 and J usage is TRBJ2-7; maybe TRBD2 (6 bases). The V gene lost 0 bases and the J gene lost 3 bases, with 12 bases spanning the gap. The germline gives CDR1 MNHNS, CDR2 SASEGT. The length of the CDR3 is 15 residues.

The V gene is TRBV5-6, the J gene TRBJ2-7; D remains unclear. Germline CDR1 reads SGHDT; CDR2 reads YYEEEE. This CDR3 contains 12 residues. V was cut by 2 bases and J by 5 bases, with 8 bases left in between. The CDR3 reads CASSLVANEQYF. The CDR3, as DNA: TGTGCCAGCAGCTTAGTCGCCAACGAGCAGTACTTC.

Only a few counts were recorded for this clone. The V gene is TRBV10-2, the J gene TRBJ1-2; tentative D call: TRBD1 (5 bases). Trimming took 9 bases from V and 6 from J, leaving 14 bases between them. The CDR3 has 12 residues. From germline, CDR1 is WSHSY and CDR2 SAAADI. The CDR3 nucleotides read TGCGCCAGTCTTGACAGTAGGAATGGCTACACCTTC. Its translation: CASLDSRNGYTF.

The chain has TRBV7-2 and TRBJ2-5, with D possibly called TRBD1 or TRBD2 (5 bases each). The CDR3 contains 15 residues. The germline CDR1 and CDR2 sequences are SGHTA and FQGNSA. V gave up 0 bases and J gave up 5 bases, with 13 bases separating them. This CDR3 is CASSLAGASLETQYF. CDR3 DNA sequence: TGTGCCAGCAGCTTAGCCGGGGCTAGCTTGGAGACCCAGTACTTC.

The J gene is TRBJ1-1, the V gene TRBV2; D uncertain. The CDR3 totals 14 residues. Germline CDR1 is SNHLY and CDR2 is FYNNEI. The V gene lost 8 bases and the J gene lost 0 bases, with 13 bases spanning the gap. CDR3 nucleotide sequence: TGTGCCAGCGGTGGAATGGGGATGAACACTGAAGCTTTCTTT. It encodes CASGGMGMNTEAFF.

This chain uses TRBV10-3 with TRBJ2-3; 10 bases line up with TRBD2. CDR1 and CDR2 from the germline V gene are ENHRY and SYGVKD. The V segment lost 10 bases and the J segment 3 bases; nucleotides outside the gene matches: 7. CDR3 size: 14 residues. CDR3 in DNA: TGTGCCACTGAGGAGCGGGAGGGAACAGATACGCAGTATTTT. Its protein is CATEEREGTDTQYF.

The chain joins TRBV20-1 to TRBJ2-1; D possibly corresponds to TRBD2 (5 bases). Deletions cut 3 bases from V and 5 bases from J, with 5 bases between. This CDR3 is built from 11 residues. Germline loops: CDR1 DFQATT, CDR2 SNEGSKA (reference sequence). CDR3 sequence reads: CSARRDNEQFF. The DNA for the CDR3 is TGCAGTGCTAGGCGGGACAATGAGCAGTTCTTC.

The chain has TRBV7-9 and TRBJ2-6; D may be TRBD1 or TRBD2 (5 bases each). Trimming cost V 1 base and J 0 bases, with 10 bases left between them. Germline values: CDR1 SEHNR, CDR2 FQNEAQ (reference sequence). The CDR3 has 17 amino acids. CDR3 amino acids: CASSLGDPSSGANVLTF. The CDR3 DNA is TGTGCCAGCAGCTTAGGGGACCCCAGCTCTGGGGCCAACGTCCTGACTTTC.

J is TRBJ2-1 and V is TRBV5-4; 7 positions agree with TRBD2. The CDR3 covers 15 residues. Trimming removed 3 bases from V and 0 bases from J; junction bases left unmatched: 3. Per germline, CDR1 SGHNT and CDR2 YYREEE (reference sequence). CDR3 sequence (DNA): TGTGCCAGCAGCTCTCGGGACTACTCCTACAATGAGCAGTTCTTC. Translating gives CASSSRDYSYNEQFF.

The J gene is TRBJ2-5, the V gene TRBV6-6; 7 nucleotides match TRBD1. The CDR3 runs 14 residues. V lost 6 bases to trimming and J lost 1 base; unmatched junction nucleotides: 5. Germline V gives CDR1 MNHNY, CDR2 SVGAGI (reference sequence). The CDR3 loop reads CASRWDSVQETQYF. The CDR3 nucleotides read TGTGCCAGCAGGTGGGACAGCGTCCAAGAGACCCAGTACTTC.

The rearrangement uses TRBV19 and TRBJ2-7; 8 bases align to TRBD2. CDR3 length: 16 amino acids. Germline loops: CDR1 LNHDA, CDR2 SQIVND (reference sequence). The V gene end was trimmed by 4 bases and the J gene end by 2 bases; junction bases not matched to a gene: 10. In nucleotides, the CDR3 is TGTGCCAGTAGTACCTCTTTAGCGGGGATTACCTACGAGCAGTACTTC. Its translation: CASSTSLAGITYEQYF.